This entry describes one T cell receptor beta chain. Its specificity is unknown. The data stem from a study of CD8 T cells in Susac syndrome. Study-wide results and caveats: TCR sequencing and HLA analysis covered a relatively small number of individuals.

TCR beta sequencing covered blood CD8+ and CD4+ T cells. In contrast to the negatively isolated CD8+ and CD4+ T cells, TEMRA cells were FACS-enriched. RNA, at about 0.45 to 1 ug, was reverse transcribed with random hexamers. Amplification of the TCR beta CDR3 was carried out by immunoSEQ multiplex PCR, which spanned a total of 54 Vbeta and 13 Jbeta segments. TCRdb fed the immunoSEQ multiplex PCR reads into MiXCR, producing one record per CDR3 protein. The table lists almost 450,000 distinct CDR3 sequences, around 83% of them singletons, with approximately 0.11% in the top ten. The CDR3 length is 12 residues. V shed 5 bases, J shed 12 bases, and the junction held 7 bases outside the gene matches. Germline CDR1 is LNHDA and CDR2 is SQIVND (reference sequence).

The TCR sequence derives from a human donor with multiple sclerosis. V gene TRBV19 combines with J gene TRBJ2-1; 7 nucleotides line up with TRBD1. Sequences were obtained from CD8+ T cells from PBMCs. CDR3 in amino acids: CASSSGTESQFF. CDR3 nucleotide sequence: TGTGCCAGTAGTTCAGGGACAGAATCGCAGTTCTTC. Combining the CDR3 with reference TRBV19 and TRBJ2-1 gives the whole variable domain DGGITQSPKYLFRKEGQNVTLSCEQNLNHDAMYWYRQDPGQGLRLIYYSQIVNDFQKGDIAEGYSVSREKKESFPLTVTSAQKNPTAFYLCASSSGTESQFFGPGTRLTVL.